This T cell receptor (beta chain) appears in the sequencing data of a study of T cell repertoires in cytomegalovirus infection. The study's findings and limits: HLA-C-restricted CMV-specific TCR beta clonotypes were dominant in the ex vivo response.

Comments on this clonotype: Its antigen is currently unknown.

TCRdb itself ran the reads through MiXCR, one entry per CDR3 protein. The sample lists around 900,000 distinct CDR3 sequences, around 32% occurring once. CDR1 is SGDLS and CDR2 is YYNGEE in the germline V gene. The CDR3 has 17 amino acids. The V segment lost 2 bases and the J segment 0 bases; nucleotides outside the gene matches: 8. This receptor was identified in a human donor in good health (CMV status not recorded). Some clones in this sample may be carry-over from other donors' samples. The J gene is TRBJ2-1, the V gene TRBV9; the match to TRBD1 covers 7 bases. This specimen consisted of cultured CD8+ T cells from PBMCs, obtained from culture after CMV antigen stimulation. CDR3 in DNA: TGTGCCAGCAGCGTTCGGACAGGCTCAAACTCCTACAATGAGCAGTTCTTC. Translated, it gives CASSVRTGSNSYNEQFF.